The next 9 T cell receptor beta chains were all read from a single sample in a study of cytomegalovirus exposure and HLA in healthy donors. The PCR made use of 60 Vbeta and 13 Jbeta primers. The repertoire was sequenced with immunoSEQ multiplex PCR; TCRdb's copy has only in-frame clones and lacks some. This table holds some 120,000 clones, 75% to 85% found once. The sample taken for sequencing was PBMCs. The receptor source for this set is a woman aged 18-29 years in good health and CMV-seropositive.

This chain joins TRBV20-1 and TRBJ2-1; D is undetermined. V was pared by 3 bases and J by 9 bases, with 9 bases between. The CDR3 spans 11 residues. Looked up from germline, CDR1 is DFQATT and CDR2 is SNEGSKA (reference sequence). The CDR3 here is CSASGPSEQFF. CDR3 nucleotides: TGCAGTGCTAGCGGTCCTTCTGAGCAGTTCTTC.

This sequence joins TRBV6-6 and TRBJ1-5, with D maybe TRBD1 (6 bases). The CDR3 length is 15 residues. The V gene lost 6 bases and the J gene lost 0 bases, with 12 bases spanning the gap. Germline V gene lookup returns CDR1 MNHNY and CDR2 SVGAGI (reference sequence). The CDR3 nucleotides are TGTGCCAGCAGCAGTCACAGGGATAGCAATCAGCCCCAGCATTTT. This translates into CASSSHRDSNQPQHF.

The rearrangement links TRBV7-9 to TRBJ2-7; 7 bases are a match to TRBD2. Unmatched junction bases numbered 6, after V lost 2 bases and J lost 5 bases. Germline CDR1 and CDR2: SEHNR and FQNEAQ (reference sequence). The CDR3 totals 14 residues. The CDR3 loop reads CASSLTGGGNEQYF. The DNA of the CDR3 is TGTGCCAGCAGCTTAACGGGAGGAGGTAACGAGCAGTACTTC.

This clone was counted only a few times. A read error may produce the germline difference seen at one junction end. V gene TRBV6-5 combines with J gene TRBJ1-1; D perhaps matches TRBD1 (6 bases). CDR1 MNHEY and CDR2 SVGAGI come from the germline V gene. The CDR3 is 11 residues long. CDR3 in amino acids: CASSGGTKAFF. The CDR3 DNA sequence: TGTGCCAGCAGTGGGGGCACTAAAGCTTTCTTT.

This chain uses TRBV10-2 with TRBJ1-1, with D possibly being TRBD1 (6 bases). Trimming stripped 5 bases from V and 1 base from J, with 8 bases between. Per the germline V gene, CDR1 is WSHSY and CDR2 is SAAADI. CDR3 length equals 13 residues. The CDR3 sequence: CASSSDRNTEAFF. CDR3 sequence (DNA): TGCGCCAGCAGTTCGGACAGGAACACTGAAGCTTTCTTT.

CDR3 nucleotide sequence: TGCGCCAGCAGTGAAGCTTGGAACACTGAAGCTTTCTTT. Protein sequence: CASSEAWNTEAFF. The chain links TRBV10-1 to TRBJ1-1; no firm D call. Looked up from germline, CDR1 is WNHNN and CDR2 is SYGVQD (reference sequence). The CDR3 contains 13 residues. V was cut by 3 bases and J by 1 base, with 6 bases left in between.

The chain uses TRBV6-6 and TRBJ2-2; TRBD1 might be the D (5 bases). This CDR3 has 14 amino acids. V lost 4 bases to trimming and J lost 4 bases, with 10 bases between them. CDR1 is MNHNY, CDR2 SVGAGI, per germline (reference sequence). CDR3 in DNA: TGTGCCAGCAGTTGGGAAAGGGGCACCGGGGAGCTGTTTTTT. Its translation is CASSWERGTGELFF.

The chain carries TRBV27 and TRBJ1-3; D ambiguous. The germline gives CDR1 MNHEY, CDR2 SMNVEV (reference sequence). The CDR3 is 15 amino acids. Trimming stripped 0 bases from V and 0 bases from J, with 6 bases between. This CDR3 is CASSLSPSSGNTIYF. CDR3 sequence (DNA): TGTGCCAGCAGTTTATCCCCCAGCTCTGGAAACACCATATATTTT.

V gene TRBV9 combines with J gene TRBJ2-4; 9 nucleotides match TRBD2. CDR3 size: 14 residues. Germline V gene data show CDR1 as SGDLS and CDR2 as YYNGEE. V lost 4 bases and J lost 8; bases outside the gene matches: 7. DNA of the CDR3: TGTGCCAGCAGCCTTTTAGCGGGAGCAGACATTCAGTACTTC. This gives the protein CASSLLAGADIQYF.